One sample yielded the 9 T cell receptor beta chains listed below, sequenced in a study of T cell repertoires in cytomegalovirus infection. TCRdb recomputed calls from the reads with MiXCR, one row per CDR3 protein. The table has hundreds of thousands of distinct CDR3 sequences, 15% to 20% seen once. Material for sequencing was PBMCs. Receptors originate from a human donor in good health (CMV status not recorded). Some clones in this sample may be carry-over from other donors' samples.

In its sample, this clonotype was seen many times. The chain links TRBV7-2 to TRBJ1-6; D unclear. From germline, CDR1 is SGHTA and CDR2 FQGNSA. CDR3 size: 14 residues. V shed 5 bases and J shed 6 bases, with 11 bases lying between them. For the CDR3, the DNA is TGTGCCAGCAGCGAACTGGGAGGTAATTCACCCCTCCACTTT. Amino acid sequence: CASSELGGNSPLHF.

This chain joins TRBV7-2 and TRBJ2-4, with a tentative D call TRBD2 (6 bases). The CDR3 extends over 14 amino acids. V dropped 1 base and J dropped 6 bases, with 10 bases sitting between them. The V gene's germline CDR1 is SGHTA and CDR2 FQGNSA. CDR3 nucleotide sequence: TGTGCCAGCAGCTTAGATAGGGGAGGAAACATTCAGTACTTC. It codes for CASSLDRGGNIQYF.

J is TRBJ1-5 and V is TRBV29-1, with TRBD1 matching over 9 bases. Germline V lookup: CDR1 SQVTM, CDR2 ANQGSEA. The trim removed 6 bases at V and 6 bases at J, leaving 15 bases unmatched. The CDR3 loop spans 16 amino acids. The CDR3 sequence is CSVKQGASSGGQPQHF. CDR3 bases: TGCAGCGTCAAACAGGGGGCCTCTAGCGGAGGTCAGCCCCAGCATTTT.

This clonotype occurred many times. The V call is TRBV4-1, the J call TRBJ2-3; D may be TRBD2 (5 bases). Deletions cut 0 bases from V and 4 bases from J, with 8 bases between. Germline CDR1 reads MGHRA; CDR2 reads YSYEKL. CDR3 length: 14 amino acids. The CDR3 here is CASSQEVGADTQYF. The CDR3 DNA reads as TGCGCCAGCAGCCAAGAAGTCGGGGCAGATACGCAGTATTTT.

V is TRBV25-1 and J is TRBJ1-1; D gene ambiguous. Trimming cost V 1 base and J 1 base, with 10 bases left between them. CDR3 size: 15 residues. Germline loops: CDR1 MGHDK, CDR2 SYGVNS. The CDR3 nucleotides read TGTGCCAGCAGTGAATTGTCCGCGGGGAACACTGAAGCTTTCTTT. Its translation: CASSELSAGNTEAFF.

V is TRBV4-2 and J is TRBJ1-3; perhaps TRBD1 as D (6 bases). This CDR3 has 16 residues. The germline gives CDR1 LGHNA, CDR2 YNFKEQ. V lost 1 base and J 1 base, leaving 11 bases between the germline ends. The CDR3 loop reads CASSQADRLSGNTIYF. The CDR3, as DNA: TGTGCCAGCAGCCAAGCCGACAGGTTATCTGGAAACACCATATATTTT.

This clonotype has just one count. The chain carries TRBV29-1 and TRBJ2-7, with 11 bases identical to TRBD1. The ends lost 5 bases at V and 0 bases at J; junction bases unmatched: 6. Germline V gene lookup returns CDR1 SQVTM and CDR2 ANQGSEA. The CDR3 has 15 residues. The CDR3 coding sequence is TGCAGCGTTCTTACCGGGACAGGGGGCTCCTACGAGCAGTACTTC. Protein: CSVLTGTGGSYEQYF.

This clonotype was seen many times. This sequence joins TRBV7-8 and TRBJ2-5; the match to TRBD1 covers 7 bases. The CDR3 length is 14 residues. CDR1 is SGHVS, CDR2 FQNEAQ, per germline. V lost 3 bases, J lost 2 bases, and 3 bases stayed unmatched. CDR3 sequence: CASSFGGQQETQYF. CDR3 in DNA: TGTGCCAGCAGCTTTGGGGGACAGCAAGAGACCCAGTACTTC.

This clonotype was seen a handful of times. The rearrangement links TRBV7-6 to TRBJ2-5; possibly TRBD1 or TRBD2 for D (5 bases each). V lost 1 base and J 5 bases, leaving 14 bases between the germline ends. The CDR3 runs to 15 residues. CDR1 is SGHVS, CDR2 FNYEAQ, per germline. This CDR3 is CASSLVPGPRETQYF. As DNA, the CDR3 is TGTGCCAGCAGCTTAGTTCCGGGGCCCCGGGAGACCCAGTACTTC.